This T cell receptor (beta chain) was recorded in a study of cytotoxic CD8 clonotypes in ibrutinib-treated CLL. Study findings and constraints: Circulating CD8+ T-cell counts were tracked by baseline clonality, which exceeded that of age-matched healthy donors.

From germline, CDR1 is SGHTA and CDR2 FQGNSA. Trimming took 3 bases from V and 3 from J; bases not matched to a gene: 4. The CDR3 covers 14 residues. The repertoire was sequenced with immunoSEQ multiplex PCR; TCRdb's copy has only in-frame clones and lacks some. This table has some 140,000 clones, approximately 89% appearing once. Turning to this clone: Its cognate antigen is unknown.

The TCR comes from a human donor with chronic lymphocytic leukemia. The rearrangement uses TRBV7-2 and TRBJ2-7; TRBD2 matches 8 bases. The source material was PBMCs, sampled after 12 months of ibrutinib treatment. The CDR3 spells CASSFSGIRYEQYF. In DNA form, the CDR3 reads TGTGCCAGCAGCTTTAGCGGGATCCGCTACGAGCAGTACTTC.